This T cell receptor beta chain emerged from a study of cytotoxic CD8 clonotypes in ibrutinib-treated CLL. Overall study context: Patient counts were around 12 relapsed/refractory, under 16 treatment-naive and about 18 IGHV unmutated. The study's findings and limits: There were differences in sampling times between sustained-remission and progressing patients. Clonality was higher at baseline than in age-matched healthy donors and tracked circulating CD8+ T-cell counts. A rise in clonality was seen at ibrutinib response, and a fall back toward baseline was seen at progression.

In the case of this clone: Its antigen is as yet unknown.

The germline V gene has CDR1 SGHTA and CDR2 FQGTGA. CDR3 size: 16 residues. V lost 5 bases to trimming and J lost 0 bases, with 15 bases between them. TCRdb's copy holds only in-frame clones and misses some; the assay was immunoSEQ multiplex PCR. Seen here are 150,000 or so clones, approximately 91% observed once, and the top ten hold 3% to 3.5%. The sequencing used PBMCs, collected at disease progression, from a patient treated with ibrutinib. The chain employs TRBV7-3 and TRBJ2-3; unclear D gene. The receptor was isolated from a human donor with chronic lymphocytic leukemia. CDR3 protein: CASSPTGKPSTDTQYF. The CDR3, as DNA: TGTGCCAGCAGCCCCACCGGTAAACCTAGCACAGATACGCAGTATTTT.